One and the same sample provided the 19 T cell receptor beta chains below, sequenced in a study of cytomegalovirus exposure and HLA in healthy donors. 13 Jbeta primers and 60 Vbeta primers were used for the PCR. The method was immunoSEQ multiplex PCR; TCRdb's version includes in-frame clones alone and lacks a portion of them. The profile shows approximately 100,000 clones, approximately 89% of them singletons. The sequencing input was PBMCs. The source of these receptors is a young man in good health and CMV-seropositive.

The gene calls are TRBV30 and TRBJ1-1, with TRBD1 as a possible D gene (5 bases). V gave up 3 bases and J gave up 0 bases, with 14 bases separating them. The CDR3 consists of 15 residues. The germline gives CDR1 GTSNPN, CDR2 SVGIG (reference sequence). The CDR3 region is CAWRSTGALNTEAFF. CDR3 sequence (DNA): TGTGCCTGGAGATCCACTGGGGCATTGAACACTGAAGCTTTCTTT.

This sequence joins TRBV5-4 and TRBJ1-4; no reliable D call. This CDR3 is built from 12 residues. From germline, CDR1 is SGHNT and CDR2 YYREEE (reference sequence). V lost 2 bases and J lost 7, with 6 bases in between. CDR3 loop: CASSFGGEKLFF. As DNA, the CDR3 is TGTGCCAGCAGCTTCGGTGGTGAAAAACTGTTTTTT.

The genes are TRBV7-9 and TRBJ2-7; 7 positions match TRBD1. The J segment lost 3 bases and the V segment lost 5 bases, leaving 22 bases of the junction unmatched. This CDR3 has 19 amino acids. Looked up from germline, CDR1 is SEHNR and CDR2 is FQNEAQ (reference sequence). Here the CDR3 DNA reads TGTGCCAGCAGCGACCGATCCCCTGTACAGGGGATCTTTTTCTACGAGCAGTACTTC. It codes for CASSDRSPVQGIFFYEQYF.

The chain combines TRBV5-6 with TRBJ1-2, with TRBD1 as a possible D gene (5 bases). Trimming cost V 4 bases and J 4 bases, with 8 bases left between them. Germline CDR1 reads SGHDT; CDR2 reads YYEEEE. The CDR3 contains 12 residues. This chain's CDR3 is CASSVTVYGYTF. As DNA, the CDR3 is TGTGCCAGCAGCGTGACAGTCTATGGCTACACCTTC.

The genes are TRBV19 and TRBJ1-3, with 12 bases fitting TRBD1. This CDR3 contains 16 residues. V lost 8 bases to trimming and J lost 4 bases; unmatched junction nucleotides: 9. Germline CDR1 and CDR2: LNHDA and SQIVND (reference sequence). The CDR3 spells CASLGTGGLGGNTIYF. For the CDR3, the DNA is TGTGCCAGTCTCGGGACAGGGGGCTTAGGAGGAAACACCATATATTTT.

This chain connects TRBV5-1 to TRBJ2-5, with 7 bases aligning to TRBD1. The end of the DNA aligns better with TRBJ2-7, so the J call may be wrong. There are 14 residues in the CDR3. Germline CDR1 is SGHRS and CDR2 is YFSETQ. CDR3 residues: CASRTGTVSYEQYF. The CDR3 region has the DNA TGCGCCAGCAGGACTGGGACAGTCTCCTACGAGCAGTACTTC.

This clone was seen more than once but under ten times. For the CDR3, the DNA is TGTGCCAGCACCGTAGACAGGGGCTACGAGCAGTACTTC. Protein: CASTVDRGYEQYF. The chain combines TRBV6-1 with TRBJ2-7; TRBD1 agrees at 8 bases. This CDR3 contains 13 residues. Germline loops: CDR1 MNHNS, CDR2 SASEGT. Trimming took 7 bases from V and 3 from J; bases not matched to a gene: 5.

V gene TRBV11-2 combines with J gene TRBJ2-2; unclear D gene. The CDR3 contains 14 residues. V gave up 1 base and J gave up 1 base, with 4 bases separating them. Germline V gene data show CDR1 as SGHAT and CDR2 as FQNNGV. The CDR3 DNA follows: TGTGCCAGCAGCTTAGGCGGGAACACCGGGGAGCTGTTTTTT. It encodes CASSLGGNTGELFF. The full variable domain, rest sourced from reference TRBV11-2 and TRBJ2-2, is EAGVAQSPRYKIIEKRQSVAFWCNPISGHATLYWYQQILGQGPKLLIQFQNNGVVDDSQLPKDRFSAERLKGVDSTLKIQPAKLEDSAVYLCASSLGGNTGELFFGEGSRLTVL.

The J gene is TRBJ2-5, the V gene TRBV6-5, with D perhaps matching TRBD2 (7 bases). The CDR3 runs to 15 residues. Germline V gives CDR1 MNHEY, CDR2 SVGAGI. V was clipped by 2 bases and J by 1 base, with 11 bases between them. The CDR3 region is CASSYGGAGQETQYF. CDR3 in DNA: TGTGCCAGCAGTTACGGGGGGGCAGGCCAAGAGACCCAGTACTTC.

This chain links TRBV27 with TRBJ1-5; TRBD1 might be the D (6 bases). CDR1 and CDR2 (germline): MNHEY, SMNVEV (reference sequence). Trimming took off 4 bases at V and 7 bases at J, with 20 bases between the two ends. CDR3 length: 16 amino acids. This CDR3 reads CASSSRPRGALQPQHF. CDR3 sequence (DNA): TGTGCCAGCAGTTCCCGCCCGCGGGGGGCACTCCAGCCCCAGCATTTT.

The chain combines TRBV18 with TRBJ2-5; 7 nucleotides match TRBD2. The J call may be in error: the DNA end matches TRBJ2-7 better. The CDR3 loop spans 15 amino acids. The germline gives CDR1 KGHSH, CDR2 LQKENI. The CDR3 region has the DNA TGTGCCAGCTCACCGACTAGCCAGAGTGGCTACGAGCAGTACTTC. It codes for CASSPTSQSGYEQYF.

This clone was found once. The gene calls are TRBV6-1 and TRBJ1-5; D gene ambiguous. The CDR3 extends over 18 amino acids. V lost 0 bases and J 4 bases, leaving 19 bases between the germline ends. The V gene's germline CDR1 is MNHNS and CDR2 SASEGT. The CDR3 loop reads CASSEAIGLLGRNQPQHF. CDR3 bases: TGTGCCAGCAGTGAAGCGATTGGATTACTAGGCCGGAATCAGCCCCAGCATTTT.

The V call is TRBV19, the J call TRBJ2-4, with a possible D match to TRBD1 (5 bases). Trimming took off 2 bases at V and 1 base at J, with 15 bases between the two ends. The CDR3 length is 17 residues. Germline lookup yields CDR1 LNHDA and CDR2 SQIVND (reference sequence). DNA of the CDR3: TGTGCCAGTAGTATAATGAGCCAGGGAAGGGCCAAAAACATTCAGTACTTC. Its translation is CASSIMSQGRAKNIQYF.

The chain carries TRBV11-2 and TRBJ2-7; 9 positions agree with TRBD1. Germline CDR1 SGHAT, CDR2 FQNNGV. The V and J ends lost 6 bases and 11 bases, in that order; junction bases with no gene match: 11. The CDR3 covers 13 residues. DNA for the CDR3: TGTGCCAGCAGACAAGAGGGGACAGGGAGCGAGTACTTC. Protein product: CASRQEGTGSEYF.

This clone appeared once. Other DNA sequences in this specimen translate into the identical CDR3. This chain connects TRBV5-1 to TRBJ2-7; 11 bases map to TRBD1. The CDR3 extends over 14 amino acids. J was trimmed by 6 bases and V by 4 bases; bases with no gene match: 6. Germline values: CDR1 SGHRS, CDR2 YFSETQ. This CDR3 is CASSPSGTGGEQYF. CDR3 nucleotide sequence: TGCGCCAGCAGCCCATCCGGGACAGGGGGCGAGCAGTACTTC. Complete variable domain (other parts from reference TRBV5-1 and TRBJ2-7): KAGVTQTPRYLIKTRGQQVTLSCSPISGHRSVSWYQQTPGQGLQFLFEYFSETQRNKGNFPGRFSGRQFSNSRSEMNVSTLELGDSALYLCASSPSGTGGEQYFGPGTRLTVT.

The chain combines TRBV7-9 with TRBJ2-7, with 8 bases lining up with TRBD1. The CDR3 is made up of 15 amino acids. The germline gives CDR1 SEHNR, CDR2 FQNEAQ (reference sequence). Trimming cost V 5 bases and J 1 base; bases outside gene matches: 7. The CDR3 loop is CASSRLQGASYEQYF. In nucleotides, the CDR3 is TGTGCCAGCAGCCGACTCCAGGGGGCTTCCTACGAGCAGTACTTC.

This chain connects TRBV27 to TRBJ2-7; TRBD2 matches at 12 bases. V was clipped by 6 bases and J by 6 bases; unmatched bases: 6. The CDR3 contains 14 residues. Germline V gives CDR1 MNHEY, CDR2 SMNVEV (reference sequence). CDR3 DNA sequence: TGTGCCAGCAGCAGACTAGCGGGAGTCTCCGAGCAGTACTTC. Translating it yields CASSRLAGVSEQYF.

The chain uses TRBV9 and TRBJ2-1; 7 positions match TRBD1. The CDR3 runs 18 residues. With V trimmed by 2 bases and J by 6 bases, 17 bases remained unmatched. CDR1 SGDLS and CDR2 YYNGEE come from the germline V gene. CDR3 bases: TGTGCCAGCAGCGTCAAACGCCAACCGGGACAGAGTGGCAATGAGCAGTTCTTC. This sequence encodes CASSVKRQPGQSGNEQFF.

This CDR3 reads CASSLAIAGGPGNEQFF. In DNA, the CDR3 is TGTGCCAGCAGTTTAGCGATCGCGGGAGGGCCAGGCAATGAGCAGTTCTTC. The V and J genes are TRBV28 and TRBJ2-1, with 9 bases lining up with TRBD2. V lost 2 bases to trimming and J lost 6 bases; unmatched junction nucleotides: 11. The CDR3 length is 17 residues. Per germline, CDR1 MDHEN and CDR2 SYDVKM.